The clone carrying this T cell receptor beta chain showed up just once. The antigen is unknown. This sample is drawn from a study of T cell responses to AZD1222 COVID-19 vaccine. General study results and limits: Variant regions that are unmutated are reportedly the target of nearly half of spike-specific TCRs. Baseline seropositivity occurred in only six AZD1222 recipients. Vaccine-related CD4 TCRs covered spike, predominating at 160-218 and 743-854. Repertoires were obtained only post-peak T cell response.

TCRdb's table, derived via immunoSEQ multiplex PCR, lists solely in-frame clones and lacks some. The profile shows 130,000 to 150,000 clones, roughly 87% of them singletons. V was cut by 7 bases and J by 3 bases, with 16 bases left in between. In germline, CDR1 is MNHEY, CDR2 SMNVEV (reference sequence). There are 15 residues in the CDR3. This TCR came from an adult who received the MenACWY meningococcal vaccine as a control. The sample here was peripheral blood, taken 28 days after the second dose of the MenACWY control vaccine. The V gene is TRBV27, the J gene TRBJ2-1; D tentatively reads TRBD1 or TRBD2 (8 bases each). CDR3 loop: CASTRGRGVYNEQFF. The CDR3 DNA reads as TGTGCCAGCACCAGGGGGCGGGGGGTCTACAATGAGCAGTTCTTC.